The 17 T cell receptor beta chains given below trace back to one sample, sequenced in a study of a mutant IDH1 vaccine in newly diagnosed glioma. Their cognate antigens are unknown. Time point in this sample: week 11, during vaccination. Topical imiquimod was applied with each vaccine dose, which held 300 ug of mutant IDH1 20-mer peptide. Method: immunoSEQ multiplex PCR; TCRdb's copy keeps in-frame clones and lacks some. The sample has 55,000 to 65,000 clones, roughly 80% seen once; the top ten hold approximately 3.8%. Sequenced material: PBMCs, taken from a glioma patient whose treatment included an IDH1 peptide vaccine. The receptors come from a man aged 25 to 45 with glioma.

The rearrangement joins TRBV18 to TRBJ1-1, with a possible D match to TRBD1 (6 bases). The CDR3 runs to 15 residues. Germline-derived CDR1 and CDR2 are KGHSH and LQKENI. V lost 3 bases, J lost 4 bases, and 15 bases lay in between. The CDR3 protein is CASSPRGGQGTEAFF. CDR3 nucleotides: TGTGCCAGCTCACCGAGGGGGGGGCAGGGCACTGAAGCTTTCTTT.

V usage is TRBV5-4 and J usage is TRBJ1-2; D ambiguous. The CDR3 has 14 amino acids. Trimming removed 4 bases from V and 0 bases from J, with 10 bases in between. From germline, CDR1 is SGHNT and CDR2 YYREEE (reference sequence). The CDR3 nucleotides are TGTGCCAGCAGCGAAACCAGGTCTAACTATGGCTACACCTTC. Protein product: CASSETRSNYGYTF.

The V gene is TRBV5-5, the J gene TRBJ1-6, with a tentative D call TRBD1 (5 bases). V lost 4 bases, J lost 7 bases, and 18 bases lay in between. CDR3 length equals 16 residues. CDR1 is SGHKS and CDR2 is YYEKEE in the germline V gene (reference sequence). CDR3 residues: CASSLGGGDSNSPLHF. CDR3 nucleotides: TGTGCCAGCAGCCTGGGGGGTGGGGACTCCAATTCACCCCTCCACTTT.

The chain joins TRBV19 to TRBJ2-7; possibly TRBD1 for D (5 bases). Trimming cost V 3 bases and J 1 base, with 13 bases left between them. The CDR3 extends over 15 amino acids. Per the germline V gene, CDR1 is LNHDA and CDR2 is SQIVND (reference sequence). In nucleotides, the CDR3 is TGTGCCAGTAGTATCGGCACAGGCAGTTCCTACGAGCAGTACTTC. Protein: CASSIGTGSSYEQYF.

The genes are TRBV7-6 and TRBJ2-1; D might be TRBD1 (6 bases). V lost 2 bases to trimming and J lost 5 bases, with 13 bases between them. This CDR3 is built from 15 residues. Germline V lookup: CDR1 SGHVS, CDR2 FNYEAQ. This CDR3 reads CASSLQGMRNNEQFF. CDR3 sequence (DNA): TGTGCCAGCAGCTTACAGGGGATGAGGAACAATGAGCAGTTCTTC.

The chain employs TRBV5-6 and TRBJ1-5; D not certain. The CDR3 runs to 12 residues. V was cut by 2 bases and J by 5 bases, with 5 bases left in between. Germline V lookup: CDR1 SGHDT, CDR2 YYEEEE. CDR3 DNA: TGTGCCAGCAGCTTAGTCGATCAGCCCCAGCATTTT. Its protein is CASSLVDQPQHF.

This chain links TRBV11-2 with TRBJ2-1, with 7 bases lining up with TRBD1. V lost 5 bases to trimming and J lost 7 bases; unmatched junction nucleotides: 20. The CDR3 loop spans 18 amino acids. Germline-derived CDR1 and CDR2 are SGHAT and FQNNGV. Written as DNA, the CDR3 is TGTGCCAGCAGCCAATGGATGGGGATACGACAGGGACGGAATGAGCAGTTCTTC. Encoded protein: CASSQWMGIRQGRNEQFF.

This clone was counted a single time. This chain connects TRBV2 to TRBJ2-5; TRBD2 matches at 8 bases. J lost 3 bases, V lost 6 bases, and 6 bases had no gene match. From germline, CDR1 is SNHLY and CDR2 FYNNEI. The CDR3 has 14 residues. The CDR3 nucleotides are TGTGCCAGCAGAGGGACTAGAAACGAAGAGACCCAGTACTTC. Translated: CASRGTRNEETQYF. The full variable domain, its missing parts supplied by reference TRBV2 and TRBJ2-5, is EPEVTQTPSHQVTQMGQEVILRCVPISNHLYFYWYRQILGQKVEFLVSFYNNEISEKSEIFDDQFSVERPDGSNFTLKIRSTKLEDSAMYFCASRGTRNEETQYFGPGTRLLVL.

This chain connects TRBV13 to TRBJ2-7, with TRBD1 identical over 7 bases. Germline CDR1 reads PRHDT; CDR2 reads FYEKMQ (reference sequence). The CDR3 consists of 15 residues. V lost 5 bases to trimming and J lost 3 bases; unmatched junction nucleotides: 10. CDR3 coding DNA: TGTGCCAGCAGCCAACTCTTACAGGGGAACTACGAGCAGTACTTC. Translation: CASSQLLQGNYEQYF.

This chain connects TRBV7-9 to TRBJ1-2, with TRBD1 matching 9 bases. After removal of 5 bases from V and 5 bases from J, the junction contained 15 bases not matched to a gene. From germline, CDR1 is SEHNR and CDR2 FQNEAQ (reference sequence). The CDR3 has 17 amino acids. CDR3 sequence (DNA): TGTGCCAGCAGCCTTACGACAGGGGGACGTTCAAAGTATGGCTACACCTTC. Its protein product is CASSLTTGGRSKYGYTF.

The V gene is TRBV2, the J gene TRBJ2-7, with 7 bases fitting TRBD1. The CDR3 length is 12 residues. Germline trimming cut 6 bases from V and 5 bases from J; bases unmatched to any gene: 4. Germline values: CDR1 SNHLY, CDR2 FYNNEI. In nucleotides, the CDR3 is TGTGCCAGCAGGACAGGGATACACGAGCAGTACTTC. The encoded protein is CASRTGIHEQYF.

This clone appeared a few times. The DNA of the CDR3 is TGTGCCAGCAGCTTCTCGGGGGAACAGCCCCAGCATTTT. Translating it yields CASSFSGEQPQHF. This sequence joins TRBV7-2 and TRBJ1-5, with a tentative D call TRBD1 (5 bases). V was pared by 3 bases and J by 7 bases, with 10 bases between. The CDR3 has 13 residues. Germline CDR1 reads SGHTA; CDR2 reads FQGNSA.

The rearrangement joins TRBV11-2 to TRBJ2-2; 11 bases are shared with TRBD2. The trim removed 6 bases at V and 1 base at J, leaving 4 bases unmatched. This CDR3 has 16 amino acids. Germline values: CDR1 SGHAT, CDR2 FQNNGV. CDR3 in amino acids: CASSFGTSGNTGELFF. In DNA, the CDR3 is TGTGCCAGCAGTTTCGGGACTAGCGGGAACACCGGGGAGCTGTTTTTT.

This clone was recorded once. This chain links TRBV28 with TRBJ1-3; D gene unclear. This CDR3 has 17 amino acids. V was cut by 6 bases and J by 3 bases, with 21 bases left in between. The germline CDR1 and CDR2 sequences are MDHEN and SYDVKM. CDR3 in DNA: TGTGCCAGCAGGCAGGTTACTTACTACGTAAATGGAAACACCATATATTTT. It codes for CASRQVTYYVNGNTIYF. The whole variable domain, filled in from reference TRBV28 and TRBJ1-3, reads DVKVTQSSRYLVKRTGEKVFLECVQDMDHENMFWYRQDPGLGLRLIYFSYDVKMKEKGDIPEGYSVSREKKERFSLILESASTNQTSMYLCASRQVTYYVNGNTIYFGEGSWLTVV.

The genes are TRBV28 and TRBJ1-2, with 9 nucleotides matching TRBD1. This CDR3 is built from 14 residues. V trimming: 10 bases; J trimming: 4 bases; junction bases outside the gene matches: 10. Germline lookup yields CDR1 MDHEN and CDR2 SYDVKM. In DNA, the CDR3 is TGTGCCACGTTAGGGACAGGGAACAGCTATGGCTACACCTTC. Translated, it gives CATLGTGNSYGYTF.

The chain combines TRBV4-3 with TRBJ2-2; D remains ambiguous. The V gene lost 4 bases and the J gene lost 5 bases, with 11 bases spanning the gap. Germline values: CDR1 LGHNA, CDR2 YSLEER. The CDR3 is made up of 14 amino acids. CDR3 protein: CASSPLQRTGELFF. The CDR3 bases are TGCGCCAGCAGCCCACTACAGAGGACCGGGGAGCTGTTTTTT.

The rearrangement links TRBV18 to TRBJ2-1; maybe TRBD2 (6 bases). V was cut by 1 base and J by 8 bases, with 6 bases left in between. Germline V gene lookup returns CDR1 KGHSH and CDR2 LQKENI. The CDR3 extends over 12 amino acids. The CDR3 protein is CASSPQRDEQFF. The DNA of the CDR3 is TGTGCCAGCTCACCACAGCGGGATGAGCAGTTCTTC. Full variable domain (missing parts from reference TRBV18 and TRBJ2-1): NAGVMQNPRHLVRRRGQEARLRCSPMKGHSHVYWYRQLPEEGLKFMVYLQKENIIDESGMPKERFSAEFPKEGPSILRIQQVVRGDSAAYFCASSPQRDEQFFGPGTRLTVL.